The rows below give T cell receptor beta chains drawn from one sample of a study of blood T cell repertoires in COVID-19. Data came from immunoSEQ multiplex PCR; TCRdb stores just in-frame clones and leaves some out. Of almost 250,000 clones in the sample, around 89% were seen once. The material sequenced was PBMCs or T cells enriched from blood (not recorded which). The receptors come from a woman in her 30s who had recovered from COVID-19. Each CDR3 is given with its conserved first and last residue. A D gene is named only where the DNA matches it firmly. Only some rows state a clone size, as once, few, many or a class for expanded clones.

v_call: TRBV7-9; d_call: NA; j_call: TRBJ2-7; clone_size: NA; cdr3_aa: CASSLEQSPSYEQYF; cdr3_nt: TGTGCCAGCAGCTTAGAACAGAGCCCTTCCTACGAGCAGTACTTC
v_call: TRBV6-2/TRBV6-3; d_call: NA; j_call: TRBJ1-3; clone_size: NA; cdr3_aa: CASSYSSVSGNTIYF; cdr3_nt: TGTGCCAGCAGTTACTCTTCGGTCTCTGGAAACACCATATATTTT
v_call: TRBV6-2/TRBV6-3; d_call: TRBD2; j_call: TRBJ2-3; clone_size: NA; cdr3_aa: CASSSRTSGKSRTYTDTQYF; cdr3_nt: TGTGCCAGCAGTTCGCGGACTAGCGGGAAGTCTAGAACATACACAGATACGCAGTATTTT
v_call: TRBV7-2; d_call: NA; j_call: TRBJ2-7; clone_size: once; cdr3_aa: CASSQDKRDEQYF; cdr3_nt: TGTGCCAGCAGCCAGGACAAACGGGACGAGCAGTACTTC
v_call: TRBV28; d_call: TRBD2; j_call: TRBJ2-4; clone_size: NA; cdr3_aa: CASSLFPQREGQTKNIQYF; cdr3_nt: TGTGCCAGCAGTTTATTCCCTCAGCGGGAGGGCCAGACCAAAAACATTCAGTACTTC
v_call: TRBV7-2; d_call: NA; j_call: TRBJ2-7; clone_size: NA; cdr3_aa: CASSPMAPYEQYF; cdr3_nt: TGTGCCAGCAGCCCGATGGCCCCCTACGAGCAGTACTTC
v_call: TRBV30; d_call: NA; j_call: TRBJ1-1; clone_size: NA; cdr3_aa: CAWQMTSNTEAFF; cdr3_nt: TGTGCCTGGCAAATGACATCGAACACTGAAGCTTTCTTT
v_call: TRBV5-5; d_call: NA; j_call: TRBJ2-5; clone_size: NA; cdr3_aa: CASSGQEETQYF; cdr3_nt: TGTGCCAGCAGCGGGCAGGAAGAGACCCAGTACTTC
v_call: TRBV9; d_call: NA; j_call: TRBJ2-5; clone_size: NA; cdr3_aa: CASSGRQETQYF; cdr3_nt: TGTGCCAGCAGCGGCAGGCAAGAGACCCAGTACTTC
v_call: TRBV5-1; d_call: TRBD2; j_call: TRBJ2-5; clone_size: NA; cdr3_aa: CASSSGLAGRPFVQETQYF; cdr3_nt: TGCGCCAGCAGCTCCGGACTAGCGGGCCGTCCCTTTGTTCAAGAGACCCAGTACTTC
v_call: TRBV13; d_call: NA; j_call: TRBJ1-1; clone_size: NA; cdr3_aa: CASSLTRGHSRSKFSERHTEAFF; cdr3_nt: TGTGCCAGCAGCCTCACCCGGGGACATTCTCGGTCGAAATTCTCGGAACGACACACTGAAGCTTTCTTT
v_call: TRBV28; d_call: TRBD1; j_call: TRBJ2-7; clone_size: NA; cdr3_aa: CASSLMVLQGAGYEQYF; cdr3_nt: TGTGCCAGCAGCCTTATGGTATTACAGGGGGCAGGTTACGAGCAGTACTTC
v_call: TRBV11-2; d_call: NA; j_call: TRBJ2-1; clone_size: once; cdr3_aa: CASITGGLTYNEQFF; cdr3_nt: TGTGCCAGCATCACCGGGGGGCTGACTTACAATGAGCAGTTCTTC
v_call: TRBV4-1; d_call: NA; j_call: TRBJ1-1; clone_size: once; cdr3_aa: CASSPEAGDTEAFF; cdr3_nt: TGCGCCAGCAGCCCAGAGGCAGGGGACACTGAAGCTTTCTTT
v_call: TRBV15; d_call: TRBD1; j_call: TRBJ1-1; clone_size: NA; cdr3_aa: CATSLRTGVNTEAFF; cdr3_nt: TGTGCCACCAGCCTTCGGACAGGGGTGAACACTGAAGCTTTCTTT
v_call: TRBV2; d_call: TRBD2; j_call: TRBJ2-7; clone_size: NA; cdr3_aa: CASSGDSGSSNEQYF; cdr3_nt: TGTGCCAGCAGTGGTGATAGCGGGAGCTCCAACGAGCAGTACTTC
v_call: TRBV6-2/TRBV6-3; d_call: TRBD2; j_call: TRBJ2-1; clone_size: few; cdr3_aa: CASSSRLAGGPNEQFF; cdr3_nt: TGTGCCAGCAGTTCCCGACTAGCGGGAGGTCCCAATGAGCAGTTCTTC
v_call: TRBV4-3; d_call: NA; j_call: TRBJ1-2; clone_size: NA; cdr3_aa: CASSQGGATNYGYTF; cdr3_nt: TGCGCCAGCAGCCAAGGTGGGGCAACTAACTATGGCTACACCTTC
v_call: TRBV6-1; d_call: NA; j_call: TRBJ1-3; clone_size: NA; cdr3_aa: CASSDRGREGDTIYF; cdr3_nt: TGTGCCAGCAGTGACAGAGGGAGGGAGGGCGACACCATATATTTT
v_call: TRBV6-5; d_call: NA; j_call: TRBJ2-7; clone_size: NA; cdr3_aa: CASSRRTFAYEQYF; cdr3_nt: TGTGCCAGCAGTCGGAGGACGTTTGCCTACGAGCAGTACTTC
v_call: TRBV28; d_call: TRBD1; j_call: TRBJ1-1; clone_size: NA; cdr3_aa: CASSLFSDRGTEAFF; cdr3_nt: TGTGCCAGCAGTTTATTTTCGGACAGGGGGACTGAAGCTTTCTTT
v_call: TRBV2; d_call: TRBD1; j_call: TRBJ2-1; clone_size: NA; cdr3_aa: CASRTGTGGHNEQFF; cdr3_nt: TGTGCCAGCAGAACCGGGACAGGGGGCCACAATGAGCAGTTCTTC
v_call: TRBV7-9; d_call: NA; j_call: TRBJ2-1; clone_size: NA; cdr3_aa: CASSSYPLWATRFF; cdr3_nt: TGTGCCAGCAGCTCCTACCCCTTGTGGGCCACCCGGTTCTTC
v_call: TRBV5-6; d_call: NA; j_call: TRBJ1-1; clone_size: NA; cdr3_aa: CASSYKTRDTEAFF; cdr3_nt: TGTGCCAGCAGCTATAAAACTCGGGACACTGAAGCTTTCTTT
v_call: TRBV7-2; d_call: NA; j_call: TRBJ2-7; clone_size: NA; cdr3_aa: CASSLARDPYEQYF; cdr3_nt: TGTGCCAGCAGCTTAGCTCGGGATCCCTACGAGCAGTACTTC
v_call: TRBV5-1; d_call: NA; j_call: TRBJ1-3; clone_size: NA; cdr3_aa: CASSESRGGNTIYF; cdr3_nt: TGCGCCAGCAGCGAATCGAGGGGGGGAAACACCATATATTTT
v_call: TRBV18; d_call: NA; j_call: TRBJ2-3; clone_size: NA; cdr3_aa: CASSRLLTSTDTQYF; cdr3_nt: TGTGCCAGCTCACGTCTCCTTACATCCACAGATACGCAGTATTTT
v_call: TRBV28; d_call: NA; j_call: TRBJ2-3; clone_size: NA; cdr3_aa: CASSGSRGTGTDTQYF; cdr3_nt: TGTGCCAGCAGCGGATCCAGGGGGACTGGTACAGATACGCAGTATTTT
v_call: TRBV18; d_call: NA; j_call: TRBJ1-1; clone_size: once; cdr3_aa: CASSPASYTEAFF; cdr3_nt: TGTGCCAGCTCCCCAGCGTCATACACTGAAGCTTTCTTT
v_call: TRBV6-5; d_call: TRBD1; j_call: TRBJ1-2; clone_size: NA; cdr3_aa: CASSYSSGQGTYGYTF; cdr3_nt: TGTGCCAGCAGTTACTCTTCGGGACAGGGGACCTATGGCTACACCTTC
v_call: TRBV29-1; d_call: TRBD2; j_call: TRBJ2-3; clone_size: few; cdr3_aa: CSAAIGGGRADTQYF; cdr3_nt: TGCAGCGCTGCCATTGGGGGAGGGAGGGCAGATACGCAGTATTTT
v_call: TRBV11-2; d_call: TRBD1; j_call: TRBJ1-2; clone_size: NA; cdr3_aa: CASSQPGQGLYGYTF; cdr3_nt: TGTGCCAGCAGCCAGCCGGGACAGGGGTTGTATGGCTACACCTTC
v_call: TRBV12-5; d_call: TRBD2; j_call: TRBJ2-1; clone_size: NA; cdr3_aa: CASASVIGRERGYSFSSYNEQFF; cdr3_nt: TGTGCTAGTGCCTCGGTTATCGGAAGGGAGCGGGGATACTCCTTTAGCTCCTACAATGAGCAGTTCTTC
v_call: TRBV7-3; d_call: NA; j_call: TRBJ2-6; clone_size: NA; cdr3_aa: CASSSPGTGANVLTF; cdr3_nt: TGTGCCAGCAGCTCCCCAGGGACTGGGGCCAACGTCCTGACTTTC
v_call: TRBV6-2/TRBV6-3; d_call: TRBD1; j_call: TRBJ1-2; clone_size: few; cdr3_aa: CASSYQDRTNYGYTF; cdr3_nt: TGTGCCAGCAGTTACCAGGACAGGACTAACTATGGCTACACCTTC
v_call: TRBV24-1; d_call: NA; j_call: TRBJ1-1; clone_size: NA; cdr3_aa: CATSDLPGTEAFF; cdr3_nt: TGTGCCACCAGTGATTTGCCAGGGACTGAAGCTTTCTTT
v_call: TRBV7-8; d_call: TRBD2; j_call: TRBJ2-3; clone_size: NA; cdr3_aa: CASSLGTSGTSTDTQYF; cdr3_nt: TGTGCCAGCAGCTTAGGGACTAGCGGGACTAGCACAGATACGCAGTATTTT
v_call: TRBV9; d_call: TRBD2; j_call: TRBJ2-2; clone_size: NA; cdr3_aa: CASSPKSGRGAGELFF; cdr3_nt: TGTGCCAGCAGCCCTAAGAGCGGGAGAGGGGCCGGGGAGCTGTTTTTT
v_call: TRBV4-1; d_call: NA; j_call: TRBJ1-6; clone_size: few; cdr3_aa: CASSLAGGQGDSPLHF; cdr3_nt: TGCGCCAGCAGCCTAGCCGGAGGGCAGGGTGATTCACCCCTCCACTTT
v_call: TRBV30; d_call: NA; j_call: TRBJ2-1; clone_size: NA; cdr3_aa: CAWSSGYPNEQFF; cdr3_nt: TGTGCCTGGAGCAGCGGATACCCCAATGAGCAGTTCTTC
v_call: TRBV14; d_call: NA; j_call: TRBJ1-1; clone_size: NA; cdr3_aa: CASSLDAGLTEAFF; cdr3_nt: TGTGCCAGCAGCCTAGATGCAGGGCTTACTGAAGCTTTCTTT
v_call: TRBV19; d_call: TRBD2; j_call: TRBJ2-1; clone_size: NA; cdr3_aa: CASKSAGGPNEQFF; cdr3_nt: TGTGCCAGTAAATCGGCGGGAGGGCCTAATGAGCAGTTCTTC
v_call: TRBV19; d_call: TRBD1; j_call: TRBJ1-2; clone_size: NA; cdr3_aa: CASSYGTDRGYGYTF; cdr3_nt: TGTGCCAGTAGTTACGGGACAGATAGGGGCTATGGCTACACCTTC
v_call: TRBV27; d_call: TRBD2; j_call: TRBJ2-5; clone_size: NA; cdr3_aa: CASSSTSGRRETQYF; cdr3_nt: TGTGCCAGCAGTTCTACTAGCGGGAGACGGGAGACCCAGTACTTC
v_call: TRBV11-2; d_call: NA; j_call: TRBJ1-1; clone_size: NA; cdr3_aa: CASSLVTGRGTEAFF; cdr3_nt: TGTGCCAGCAGCTTAGTTACAGGGCGAGGCACTGAAGCTTTCTTT